A single sample is the source of the 21 T cell receptor beta chains below, sequenced in a study of T cell repertoires in cytomegalovirus infection. No antigen is known for these receptors. TCRdb processed the reads anew with MiXCR; each CDR3 protein has one entry. The sample has more than 95,000 distinct CDR3 sequences, over 30% seen once. The sequences come from CD8+ T cells from cultured PBMCs, collected from culture after CMV antigen stimulation. The source is a human donor in good health (CMV status not recorded). Some clones in this sample may be carry-over from other donors' samples.

The gene calls are TRBV6-5 and TRBJ1-1; TRBD1 might be the D (6 bases). Germline-derived CDR1 and CDR2 are MNHEY and SVGAGI. This CDR3 is 15 amino acids long. The germline V and J ends were trimmed by 0 bases and 5 bases, with 13 bases remaining between them. The CDR3 protein is CASSYSRGGGTEAFF. The CDR3 coding sequence is TGTGCCAGCAGTTACTCTAGAGGGGGTGGGACTGAAGCTTTCTTT.

Many counts were recorded for this clonotype. This chain links TRBV7-9 with TRBJ2-1, with TRBD2 identical over 9 bases. This CDR3 comprises 18 residues. Trimming took 1 base from V and 4 from J; bases not matched to a gene: 11. Germline-derived CDR1 and CDR2 are SEHNR and FQNEAQ (reference sequence). The CDR3 DNA reads TGTGCCAGCAGCTTAGATAATCCGACTAGCGGATTGTACAATGAGCAGTTCTTC. It yields the protein CASSLDNPTSGLYNEQFF.

This clonotype showed up just a few times. The CDR3 DNA reads as TGCAGTGCAAGGGACTATCGGGAGCAGTACTTC. Translated: CSARDYREQYF. V and J are TRBV20-1 and TRBJ2-7; 7 nucleotides align to TRBD2. The CDR3 totals 11 residues. Germline V lookup: CDR1 DFQATT, CDR2 SNEGSKA (reference sequence). The trim removed 6 bases at V and 7 bases at J, leaving 6 bases unmatched.

The V and J genes are TRBV12-5 and TRBJ1-2; possible D gene TRBD1, 6 bases. The CDR3 is 13 amino acids. CDR1 LGHNT and CDR2 FRNRAP come from the germline V gene. V lost 4 bases and J lost 7, with 13 bases in between. The chain's CDR3 is CASGSPGQPGYTF. In nucleotides, the CDR3 is TGTGCTAGTGGTTCCCCCGGACAGCCTGGCTACACCTTC.

The gene calls are TRBV2 and TRBJ2-3; TRBD1 is a possible D gene (6 bases). The V end was cut by 4 bases, the J end by 3 bases, with 17 bases between. CDR3 size: 16 residues. The germline gives CDR1 SNHLY, CDR2 FYNNEI. DNA for the CDR3: TGTGCCAGCAGTGGGACCACAGGGATCCGAACAGATACGCAGTATTTT. Protein product: CASSGTTGIRTDTQYF.

This clonotype was detected many times. The V and J genes are TRBV7-8 and TRBJ1-2; possibly TRBD1 for D (6 bases). There are 15 residues in the CDR3. Trimming took off 5 bases at V and 4 bases at J, with 17 bases between the two ends. Germline V gene lookup returns CDR1 SGHVS and CDR2 FQNEAQ. CDR3 loop: CASSANRAPTYGYTF. The CDR3 DNA follows: TGTGCCAGCAGCGCTAACAGGGCTCCAACCTATGGCTACACCTTC. The full variable domain, rest sourced from reference TRBV7-8 and TRBJ1-2, is GAGVSQSPRYKVAKRGQDVALRCDPISGHVSLFWYQQALGQGPEFLTYFQNEAQLDKSGLPSDRFFAERPEGSVSTLKIQRTQQEDSAVYLCASSANRAPTYGYTFGSGTRLTVV.

This clonotype appeared many times. The J gene is TRBJ2-1, the V gene TRBV7-2, with TRBD2 identical over 7 bases. CDR3 length: 18 amino acids. V shed 5 bases and J 4 bases; nucleotides not matched to a gene: 17. Germline V gene data show CDR1 as SGHTA and CDR2 as FQGNSA. The CDR3 here is CASSDRTVLADFYNEQFF. The DNA for the CDR3 is TGTGCCAGCAGCGATAGGACGGTGCTAGCGGATTTTTACAATGAGCAGTTCTTC.

The V call is TRBV7-2, the J call TRBJ2-5; 9 bases match TRBD2. The CDR3 is 15 residues long. CDR1 and CDR2 from the germline V gene are SGHTA and FQGNSA. After removal of 1 base from V and 4 bases from J, the junction contained 4 bases not matched to a gene. CDR3 sequence (DNA): TGTGCCAGCAGCTTAGTTGCGGGGGGGCCAGAGACCCAGTACTTC. It is translated as CASSLVAGGPETQYF.

In this sample, this clonotype turned up many times. The chain recombines TRBV20-1 with TRBJ2-7, with 7 nucleotides matching TRBD2. Germline CDR1 and CDR2: DFQATT and SNEGSKA (reference sequence). J was trimmed by 6 bases and V by 5 bases; bases with no gene match: 13. CDR3 length equals 14 residues. DNA for the CDR3: TGCAGTGCTCCCGAAGGGGCGGGGGTAGGCGAGCAGTACTTC. Its translation is CSAPEGAGVGEQYF.

This rearrangement joins TRBV6-1 to TRBJ2-7; 9 bases map to TRBD1. Germline loops: CDR1 MNHNS, CDR2 SASEGT. The CDR3 consists of 15 residues. Trimming at V came to 4 bases and at J to 5 bases, leaving 9 bases not matched to a gene. The CDR3 is CASSGGDRVSDEQYF. CDR3 nucleotide sequence: TGTGCCAGCAGTGGAGGGGACAGGGTGTCGGACGAGCAGTACTTC.

This clonotype has just a few counts. The chain links TRBV12-3 or TRBV12-4 to TRBJ1-2; D gene unclear. V shed 11 bases and J shed 2 bases, with 12 bases lying between them. The CDR3 covers 12 residues. The CDR3, as DNA: TGTGCCCTATGGACGGGGAACTATGGCTACACCTTC. Protein sequence: CALWTGNYGYTF.

V gene TRBV6-5 combines with J gene TRBJ1-2, with 12 bases that match TRBD1. The CDR3 contains 16 residues. Germline values: CDR1 MNHEY, CDR2 SVGAGI. V lost 0 bases and J lost 4; bases outside the gene matches: 3. The CDR3 DNA is TGTGCCAGCAGTTACTCCGGGACAGGGGGCGCCTATGGCTACACCTTC. It codes for CASSYSGTGGAYGYTF.

This clonotype appeared once. V is TRBV12-3 or TRBV12-4 and J is TRBJ2-2; weak D call: TRBD1 (6 bases). The CDR3 has 14 residues. Trimming shortened V by 1 base and J by 7 bases, and 10 bases separated the two germline ends. CDR3: CASSLDRAGGELFF. For the CDR3, the DNA is TGTGCCAGCAGTTTAGACAGGGCGGGCGGGGAGCTGTTTTTT.

A word on this clonotype: This may be a read error: a much more frequent sequence differs by one nucleotide. As the CDR3 is not closed by the conserved phenylalanine or tryptophan, this likely results from a read error. This chain connects TRBV7-6 to TRBJ1-5, with a possible D match to TRBD1 (6 bases). Germline V gives CDR1 SGHVS, CDR2 FNYEAQ. This CDR3 has 15 residues. V dropped 5 bases and J dropped 1 base, with 12 bases sitting between them. CDR3 sequence (DNA): TGTGCCAGCAGCCTCTCGGGGGCGAGCAATCAGCCCCAGCATGTT. Translation: CASSLSGASNQPQHV.

This clonotype was seen at least ten times. V and J are TRBV11-2 and TRBJ2-2, with D tentatively TRBD2 (7 bases). This CDR3 is 15 amino acids long. V lost 2 bases, J lost 5 bases, and 12 bases lay in between. CDR1 is SGHAT, CDR2 FQNNGV, per germline. CDR3: CASSLKGGGTGELFF. The CDR3 region has the DNA TGTGCCAGCAGCTTAAAGGGGGGGGGAACCGGGGAGCTGTTTTTT. Full variable domain (remainder filled in from reference TRBV11-2 and TRBJ2-2): EAGVAQSPRYKIIEKRQSVAFWCNPISGHATLYWYQQILGQGPKLLIQFQNNGVVDDSQLPKDRFSAERLKGVDSTLKIQPAKLEDSAVYLCASSLKGGGTGELFFGEGSRLTVL.

CDR3 amino acids: CASSGGVLLEAFF. DNA for the CDR3: TGTGCCAGCAGTGGGGGGGTTCTACTGGAAGCTTTCTTT. The V call is TRBV5-6, the J call TRBJ1-1; D might be TRBD1 (5 bases). There are 13 residues in the CDR3. V lost 5 bases, J lost 8 bases, and 16 bases lay in between. CDR1 is SGHDT, CDR2 YYEEEE, per germline.

The chain joins TRBV12-3 or TRBV12-4 to TRBJ2-3; TRBD2 matches at 13 bases. The CDR3 has 16 residues. The trim removed 5 bases at V and 0 bases at J, leaving 2 bases unmatched. In DNA, the CDR3 is TGTGCCAGCAGTCGGGGACTAGCGGGGAGCACAGATACGCAGTATTTT. Translating gives CASSRGLAGSTDTQYF.

V and J are TRBV7-6 and TRBJ1-4; D perhaps matches TRBD1 (5 bases). The CDR3 is made up of 13 amino acids. V was pared by 6 bases and J by 4 bases, with 9 bases between. Germline V gene sequence: CDR1 SGHVS, CDR2 FNYEAQ. This chain's CDR3 is CASRTGDNEKLFF. Written as DNA, the CDR3 is TGTGCCAGCAGAACAGGAGATAATGAAAAACTGTTTTTT.

This clonotype was detected only a few times. The chain uses TRBV12-3 or TRBV12-4 and TRBJ2-4; D gene uncertain. CDR3 length: 11 amino acids. V was cut by 5 bases and J by 8 bases, with 7 bases left in between. CDR3 nucleotide sequence: TGTGCCAGCAGTGGCAGAGACATTCAGTACTTC. It encodes CASSGRDIQYF.

The table lists this clonotype with many counts. The V gene is TRBV7-2, the J gene TRBJ1-2; a weak D match, TRBD1 (5 bases). Trimming stripped 3 bases from V and 4 bases from J, with 9 bases between. CDR3 size: 13 residues. Germline V gene lookup returns CDR1 SGHTA and CDR2 FQGNSA. Here the CDR3 DNA reads TGTGCCAGCAGCTTCTCAGGGACCTATGGCTACACCTTC. This sequence encodes CASSFSGTYGYTF.

This chain links TRBV7-4 with TRBJ1-1; D perhaps matches TRBD1 (5 bases). The CDR3 spans 15 residues. Germline V gene lookup returns CDR1 SGHVT and CDR2 SQSDAQ. Between the trimmed V and J ends, which lost 2 bases and 6 bases, there was a span of 16 bases. The CDR3 nucleotides read TGTGCCAGCAGCTTACCGGGACCCAATGGCCCTGAAGCTTTCTTT. Amino acids: CASSLPGPNGPEAFF.